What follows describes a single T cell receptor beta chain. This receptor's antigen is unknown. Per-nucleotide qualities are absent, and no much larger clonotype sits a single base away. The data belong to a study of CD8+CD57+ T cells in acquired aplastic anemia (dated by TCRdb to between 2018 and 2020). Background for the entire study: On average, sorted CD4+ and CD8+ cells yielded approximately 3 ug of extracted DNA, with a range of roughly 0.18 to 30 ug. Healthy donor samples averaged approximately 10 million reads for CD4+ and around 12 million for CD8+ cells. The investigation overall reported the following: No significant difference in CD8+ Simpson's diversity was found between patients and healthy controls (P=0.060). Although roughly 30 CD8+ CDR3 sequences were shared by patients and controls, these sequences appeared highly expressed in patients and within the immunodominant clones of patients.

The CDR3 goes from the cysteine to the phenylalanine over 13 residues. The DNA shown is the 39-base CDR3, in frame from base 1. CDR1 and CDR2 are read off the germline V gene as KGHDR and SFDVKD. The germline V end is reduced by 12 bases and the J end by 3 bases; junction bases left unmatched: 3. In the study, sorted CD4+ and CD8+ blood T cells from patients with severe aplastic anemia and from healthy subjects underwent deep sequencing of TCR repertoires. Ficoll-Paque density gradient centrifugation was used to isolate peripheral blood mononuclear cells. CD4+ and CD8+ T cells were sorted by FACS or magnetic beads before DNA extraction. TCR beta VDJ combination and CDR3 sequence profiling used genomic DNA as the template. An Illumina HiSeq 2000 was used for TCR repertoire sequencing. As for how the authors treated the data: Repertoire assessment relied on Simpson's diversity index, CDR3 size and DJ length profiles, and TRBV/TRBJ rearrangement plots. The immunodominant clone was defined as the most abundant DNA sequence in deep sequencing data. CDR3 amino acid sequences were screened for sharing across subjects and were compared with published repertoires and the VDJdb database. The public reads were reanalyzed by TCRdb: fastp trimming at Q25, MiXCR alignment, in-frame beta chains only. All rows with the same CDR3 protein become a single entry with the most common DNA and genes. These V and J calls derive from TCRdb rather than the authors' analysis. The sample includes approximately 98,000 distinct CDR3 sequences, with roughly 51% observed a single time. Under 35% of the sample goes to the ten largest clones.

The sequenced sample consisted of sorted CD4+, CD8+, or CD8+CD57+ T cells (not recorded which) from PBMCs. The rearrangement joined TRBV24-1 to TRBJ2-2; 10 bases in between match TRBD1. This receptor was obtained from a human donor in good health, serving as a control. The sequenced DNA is TGTGCCTCCGGGACAGGGGACACCGGGGAGCTGTTTTTT. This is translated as CASGTGDTGELFF.